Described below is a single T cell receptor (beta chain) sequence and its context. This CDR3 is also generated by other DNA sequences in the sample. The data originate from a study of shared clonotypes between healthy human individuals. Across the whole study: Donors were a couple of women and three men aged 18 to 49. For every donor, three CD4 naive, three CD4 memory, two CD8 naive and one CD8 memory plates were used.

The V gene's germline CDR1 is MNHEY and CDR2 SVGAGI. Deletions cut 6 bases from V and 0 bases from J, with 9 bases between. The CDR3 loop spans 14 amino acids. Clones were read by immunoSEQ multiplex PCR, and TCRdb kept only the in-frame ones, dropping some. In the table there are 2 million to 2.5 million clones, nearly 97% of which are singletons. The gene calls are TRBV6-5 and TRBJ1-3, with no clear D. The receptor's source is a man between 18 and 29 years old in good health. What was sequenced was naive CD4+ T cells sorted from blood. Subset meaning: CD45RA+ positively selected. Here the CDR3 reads CASSSTFSGNTIYF. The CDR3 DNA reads TGTGCCAGCAGCAGCACATTCTCTGGAAACACCATATATTTT.